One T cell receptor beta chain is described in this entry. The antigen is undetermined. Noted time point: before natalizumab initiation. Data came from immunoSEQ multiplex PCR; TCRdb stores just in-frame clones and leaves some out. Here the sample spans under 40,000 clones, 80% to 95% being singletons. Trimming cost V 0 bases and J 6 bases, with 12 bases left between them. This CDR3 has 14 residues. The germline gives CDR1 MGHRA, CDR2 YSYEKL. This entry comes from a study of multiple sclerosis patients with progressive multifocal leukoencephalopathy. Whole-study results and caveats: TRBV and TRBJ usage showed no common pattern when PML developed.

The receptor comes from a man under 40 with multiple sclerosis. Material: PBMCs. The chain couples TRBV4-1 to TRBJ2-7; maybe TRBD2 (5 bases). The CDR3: CASSQEGGFGEQYF. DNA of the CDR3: TGCGCCAGCAGCCAAGAAGGAGGTTTCGGCGAGCAGTACTTC.